What follows are 28 T cell receptor beta chains derived from one specimen sequenced in a study of metastatic and nonmetastatic thyroid tumors. TCRdb re-called the PCR reads through MiXCR. The repertoire holds about 39,000 clones, with around 18% as singletons. Among the patients, none had received any treatment before thyroid surgery. The sequenced sample consisted of tumor tissue. The receptors were sampled from a female donor with papillary thyroid cancer or a benign thyroid nodule (not recorded which). Some clones in this sample may be carry-over from other donors' samples.

The chain has TRBV7-6 and TRBJ2-1, with 11 bases fitting TRBD2. Per the germline V gene, CDR1 is SGHVS and CDR2 is FNYEAQ. V was clipped by 0 bases and J by 14 bases; unmatched bases: 3. The CDR3 loop spans 13 amino acids. The DNA of the CDR3 is TGTGCCAGCAGCTTAGCTAGCGGGAGGGCCGAGTTCTTC. It encodes CASSLASGRAEFF. The variable domain in full, with the rest retrieved from reference TRBV7-6 and TRBJ2-1, is GAGVSQSPRYKVTKRGQDVALRCDPISGHVSLYWYRQALGQGPEFLTYFNYEAQQDKSGLPNDRFSAERPEGSISTLTIQRTEQRDSAMYRCASSLASGRAEFFGPGTRLTVL.

Note on this clone: A much larger clone sits a single nucleotide away, making a read error possible. The chain employs TRBV7-9 and TRBJ1-1, with 7 bases lining up with TRBD1. This CDR3 has 15 amino acids. Per the germline V gene, CDR1 is SEHNR and CDR2 is FQNEAQ (reference sequence). CDR3 amino acids: CASSPRQGMNTEDFF. DNA of the CDR3: TGTGCCAGCAGCCCCCGACAGGGTATGAACACTGAAGATTTCTTT.

In this sample, this clone turned up many times. The gene calls are TRBV4-1 and TRBJ2-5; 11 positions agree with TRBD2. CDR3 length equals 16 residues. Germline CDR1 is MGHRA and CDR2 is YSYEKL. J was trimmed by 4 bases and V by 4 bases; bases with no gene match: 8. In DNA form, the CDR3 reads TGCGCCAGCAGCCGCCCGACTAGCGGGATAGGAGAGACCCAGTACTTC. Its translation is CASSRPTSGIGETQYF.

Ten or more counts support this clone. J is TRBJ1-6 and V is TRBV3-1; the match to TRBD1 covers 7 bases. The CDR3 sequence is 17 residues long. V lost 3 bases and J lost 10; bases outside the gene matches: 15. Germline V lookup: CDR1 LGHDT, CDR2 YNNKEL (reference sequence). The CDR3: CASSHRSDRVQKSPLHF. CDR3 DNA sequence: TGTGCCAGCAGCCATCGATCAGACAGGGTACAGAAATCACCCCTCCACTTT.

This sequence joins TRBV18 and TRBJ1-5; TRBD1 is a possible D gene (6 bases). The CDR3 length is 14 residues. The germline CDR1 and CDR2 sequences are KGHSH and LQKENI. V was clipped by 4 bases and J by 2 bases, with 9 bases between them. CDR3 sequence (DNA): TGTGCCAGCTCACTCTCAGGGGGCAATCAGCCCCAGCATTTT. It is translated as CASSLSGGNQPQHF.

This clone was seen at least ten times. V and J are TRBV7-2 and TRBJ2-1; 9 bases fit TRBD2. The CDR3 consists of 15 residues. Germline V gene lookup returns CDR1 SGHTA and CDR2 FQGNSA. V dropped 5 bases and J dropped 6; count of bases not matched to a gene: 8. The CDR3 sequence is CASSLWTSAGNEQFF. CDR3 nucleotide sequence: TGTGCCAGCAGCCTGTGGACTAGCGCGGGCAATGAGCAGTTCTTC.

This clone has just one count. This chain uses TRBV11-1 with TRBJ1-5; perhaps TRBD1 as D (5 bases). V shed 9 bases and J shed 4 bases, with 31 bases lying between them. Germline V gives CDR1 SGHAT, CDR2 FQDESV (reference sequence). This CDR3 is 19 amino acids long. The CDR3 here is CASILTSRAAYYPNQPQHF. CDR3 coding DNA: TGTGCCAGTATCTTAACGTCCAGGGCGGCCTACTATCCGAATCAGCCCCAGCATTTT.

This clone has a count of ten or more. The J gene is TRBJ1-5, the V gene TRBV6-1; no reliable D call. V was pared by 11 bases and J by 5 bases, with 13 bases between. The length of the CDR3 is 12 residues. Germline V lookup: CDR1 MNHNS, CDR2 SASEGT. CDR3 in amino acids: CACGNSHQPQHF. CDR3 nucleotide sequence: TGTGCCTGCGGGAATTCGCATCAGCCCCAGCATTTT.

The chain employs TRBV20-1 and TRBJ2-3, with 8 bases aligning to TRBD2. V lost 3 bases to trimming and J lost 3 bases; unmatched junction nucleotides: 5. From germline, CDR1 is DFQATT and CDR2 SNEGSKA (reference sequence). CDR3 length equals 14 residues. The CDR3 bases are TGCAGTGCTAGCTCCCGGGAGGGAACAGATACGCAGTATTTT. Protein product: CSASSREGTDTQYF.

This clone has at least ten counts. This chain connects TRBV4-3 to TRBJ1-2, with D possibly being TRBD1 (6 bases). CDR1 and CDR2 (germline): LGHNA, YSLEER. V lost 0 bases and J 3 bases, leaving 11 bases between the germline ends. There are 15 residues in the CDR3. Here the CDR3 reads CASSQDPGADYGYTF. For the CDR3, the DNA is TGCGCCAGCAGCCAAGATCCGGGGGCGGACTATGGCTACACCTTC.

This chain joins TRBV6-2 or TRBV6-3 and TRBJ2-7; D possibly matches TRBD1 or TRBD2 (5 bases each). Germline V CDR1 and CDR2: MNHEY, SVGEGT. The germline V and J ends were trimmed by 4 bases and 7 bases, with 14 bases remaining between them. The CDR3 loop spans 13 amino acids. The CDR3 region has the DNA TGTGCCAGCAGTTGGGACGCCTTCGCTGAGCAGTACTTC. It codes for CASSWDAFAEQYF.

This clone is categorized as medium-sized. V is TRBV12-3 or TRBV12-4 and J is TRBJ2-2; D ambiguous. The CDR3 runs to 13 residues. V was trimmed by 8 bases and J by 6 bases, leaving 13 bases between them. CDR3 region: CASQSEFAGELFF. The CDR3 nucleotides are TGTGCCAGCCAGTCGGAGTTCGCCGGGGAGCTGTTTTTT.

This clone was counted ten times or more. This chain links TRBV20-1 with TRBJ2-1; 11 bases match TRBD2. Per the germline V gene, CDR1 is DFQATT and CDR2 is SNEGSKA (reference sequence). This CDR3 is 17 amino acids long. J gave up 0 bases and V 4 bases, and 8 bases lay outside the gene matches. This CDR3 reads CSAIGTSGGISYNEQFF. The CDR3 DNA is TGCAGTGCTATTGGGACTAGCGGTGGAATCTCCTACAATGAGCAGTTCTTC.

This clone occurred many times. The chain links TRBV19 to TRBJ2-1; 9 bases fit TRBD1. The CDR3 sequence is 14 residues long. Trimming removed 5 bases from V and 4 bases from J; junction bases left unmatched: 3. Germline V gene sequence: CDR1 LNHDA, CDR2 SQIVND (reference sequence). CDR3 residues: CASSSGQGYNEQFF. The CDR3 DNA sequence: TGTGCCAGTAGTTCTGGACAGGGGTACAATGAGCAGTTCTTC. Using reference TRBV19 and TRBJ2-1 for the parts outside the CDR3, the full variable domain is DGGITQSPKYLFRKEGQNVTLSCEQNLNHDAMYWYRQDPGQGLRLIYYSQIVNDFQKGDIAEGYSVSREKKESFPLTVTSAQKNPTAFYLCASSSGQGYNEQFFGPGTRLTVL.

The gene calls are TRBV19 and TRBJ2-1; TRBD2 is a possible D gene (5 bases). The germline CDR1 and CDR2 sequences are LNHDA and SQIVND (reference sequence). The ends were cut back, 5 bases at V and 9 bases at J, with 29 bases in the middle. The CDR3 consists of 18 residues. This CDR3 is CASSPIGEGFLGLGEQFF. The CDR3 coding sequence is TGTGCCAGTAGTCCTATCGGGGAAGGGTTCTTAGGCTTGGGTGAGCAGTTCTTC.

Concerning this clone itself: At one end the junction does not follow the germline gene, possibly because of a read error. This rearrangement joins TRBV27 to TRBJ2-5; 9 nucleotides align to TRBD2. CDR1 and CDR2 from the germline V gene are MNHEY and SMNVEV (reference sequence). The CDR3 covers 16 residues. In DNA, the CDR3 is TGTGCCAGCAGTTCTTTAGCGGGAGTCGGTGGGAAGACCAAGTACTTC. Translation gives CASSSLAGVGGKTKYF.

This clone rates as medium-sized (0.01 to 0.1%). The chain joins TRBV12-3 or TRBV12-4 to TRBJ1-2; a weak D match, TRBD1 (5 bases). The CDR3 is 13 amino acids. The V gene lost 4 bases and the J gene lost 8 bases, with 14 bases spanning the gap. Written as DNA, the CDR3 is TGTGCCAGCAGTTGGGACCCAGATGGCGGCTACACCTTC. This codes for CASSWDPDGGYTF.

The chain combines TRBV30 with TRBJ1-1; D is ambiguous. The CDR3 is 12 residues long. CDR1 and CDR2 from the germline V gene are GTSNPN and SVGIG (reference sequence). V gave up 0 bases and J gave up 0 bases, with 2 bases separating them. CDR3 in amino acids: CAWSVLNTEAFF. CDR3 coding DNA: TGTGCCTGGAGTGTTCTGAACACTGAAGCTTTCTTT.

This clone was seen only a few times. With a much larger clone just one base away, this may be a read error. The V call is TRBV6-1, the J call TRBJ2-2; D call uncertain. V lost 5 bases, J lost 10 bases, and 17 bases lay in between. Germline CDR1 reads MNHNS; CDR2 reads SASEGT. The CDR3 loop spans 14 amino acids. CDR3 residues: CASSKPPLDLELFF. CDR3 sequence (DNA): TGTGCCAGCAGTAAACCACCCCTAGATTTGGAGCTGTTTTTT.

This clone showed up many times. The chain combines TRBV9 with TRBJ2-1; D is possibly TRBD2 (5 bases). V lost 3 bases to trimming and J lost 6 bases, with 10 bases between them. Germline loops: CDR1 SGDLS, CDR2 YYNGEE. The CDR3 spans 13 residues. DNA of the CDR3: TGTGCCAGCAGCGCTGCGGGTGGCAATGAGCAGTTCTTC. It encodes CASSAAGGNEQFF.

Only a few counts were recorded for this clone. The chain has TRBV6-1 and TRBJ1-2; no definite D call. Germline V gene data show CDR1 as MNHNS and CDR2 as SASEGT. V lost 8 bases and J 8 bases, leaving 15 bases between the germline ends. CDR3 length equals 12 residues. Here the CDR3 DNA reads TGTGCCAGCGTGACGGTGGGGTCGGGCTACACCTTC. Translated, it gives CASVTVGSGYTF.

This clone has a count of ten or more. One base away lies a much larger clone, so this may be a sequencing read error. This same CDR3 is encoded by further DNA sequences in the sample. This chain joins TRBV19 and TRBJ2-1, with D tentatively TRBD1 (5 bases). CDR1 LNHDA and CDR2 SQIVND come from the germline V gene (reference sequence). CDR3 length equals 13 residues. Trimming removed 1 base at V and 5 bases at J, with 6 bases between. CDR3 region: CASSIGGHNEQFF. As DNA, the CDR3 is TGTGCCAGTAGTATAGGGGGCCACAATGAGCAGTTCTTC.

This clone occurred many times. This rearrangement joins TRBV5-1 to TRBJ1-1; D gene ambiguous. Trimming stripped 1 base from V and 0 bases from J, with 10 bases between. In germline, CDR1 is SGHRS, CDR2 YFSETQ. The CDR3 spans 15 residues. Written as DNA, the CDR3 is TGCGCCAGCAGCTTGAGGCGGCACATGAACACTGAAGCTTTCTTT. Its translation is CASSLRRHMNTEAFF.

This clone was counted many times. The chain couples TRBV6-4 to TRBJ2-5; 7 nucleotides agree with TRBD1. Germline V gene sequence: CDR1 MRHNA, CDR2 SNTAGT. The J segment lost 5 bases and the V segment lost 3 bases, leaving 3 bases of the junction unmatched. There are 13 residues in the CDR3. The CDR3 loop reads CASSETGSETQYF. Here the CDR3 DNA reads TGTGCCAGCAGTGAGACAGGGAGTGAGACCCAGTACTTC.

This sequence joins TRBV12-3 or TRBV12-4 and TRBJ2-7; 7 bases match TRBD2. The CDR3 consists of 14 residues. Unmatched junction bases numbered 4, after V lost 1 base and J lost 4 bases. This chain's CDR3 is CASSLVLAEYEQYF. The CDR3 nucleotides read TGTGCCAGCAGTTTAGTCCTAGCGGAATACGAGCAGTACTTC.

This clone has more than one count but fewer than ten. A much larger clonotype is one base distant, so this may be a read error. J is TRBJ1-2 and V is TRBV7-9; maybe TRBD1 (5 bases). The CDR3 runs 15 residues. Trimming left V 3 bases short and J 9 bases short, with 20 bases between. Germline loops: CDR1 SEHNR, CDR2 FQNEAQ (reference sequence). The CDR3 DNA reads TGTGCCAGCAGCTTCAGGGAGGTGGAGCGGTATCGCTACACCTTC. Amino acids: CASSFREVERYRYTF.

Of note for this clone: Distinct nucleotide sequences in the sample also encode this CDR3. V and J are TRBV20-1 and TRBJ1-2; no clear D. Trimming took 7 bases from V and 7 from J, leaving 19 bases between them. This CDR3 is built from 13 residues. Germline V gene lookup returns CDR1 DFQATT and CDR2 SNEGSKA (reference sequence). In nucleotides, the CDR3 is TGCAGTGGTTTAGGTGGGTTCAGCTCTGGCTACACCTTC. It codes for CSGLGGFSSGYTF.

By sample share, this clone is medium-sized. The gene calls are TRBV2 and TRBJ2-3; TRBD1 matches at 8 bases. CDR1 and CDR2 (germline): SNHLY, FYNNEI. CDR3 size: 15 residues. With V trimmed by 4 bases and J by 0 bases, 3 bases remained unmatched. In DNA, the CDR3 is TGTGCCAGCAGTGGGGACAGGATAAGCACAGATACGCAGTATTTT. Its protein product is CASSGDRISTDTQYF.